This T cell receptor beta chain originates from a study of OX40 agonist ivuxolimab in advanced cancers. About the research overall: An agonistic human IgG2 monoclonal antibody against OX40 (CD134) was given. Dose-escalation patients suffered from hepatocellular carcinoma, melanoma, renal cell or head and neck cancer. Every 2 weeks, ivuxolimab was infused into the patients intravenously at between 0.01 and 10 mg/kg.

Study results and limitations: No antigen was identified for the clonally expanded peripheral T cells.

Concerning this clone: Its specificity is not known.

The protocol was immunoSEQ multiplex PCR, while the TCRdb copy is restricted to in-frame clones and leaves out a portion. In the table there are approximately 40,000 clones, 75% to 90% of which are singletons. Sequencing used CD4+ or CD8+ T cells sorted from blood, obtained in a trial of the OX40 agonist ivuxolimab. This TCR came from an adult with an advanced solid tumor such as melanoma, head and neck, liver or kidney cancer.

The CDR3 is CAWSQGGKEKLFF. In nucleotides, the CDR3 is TGTGCCTGGTCACAGGGGGGTAAGGAAAAACTGTTTTTT. The chain couples TRBV30 to TRBJ1-4, with 8 bases matching TRBD1. The CDR3 contains 13 residues. J lost 8 bases, V lost 5 bases, and 7 bases had no gene match. Germline V gene sequence: CDR1 GTSNPN, CDR2 SVGIG (reference sequence).